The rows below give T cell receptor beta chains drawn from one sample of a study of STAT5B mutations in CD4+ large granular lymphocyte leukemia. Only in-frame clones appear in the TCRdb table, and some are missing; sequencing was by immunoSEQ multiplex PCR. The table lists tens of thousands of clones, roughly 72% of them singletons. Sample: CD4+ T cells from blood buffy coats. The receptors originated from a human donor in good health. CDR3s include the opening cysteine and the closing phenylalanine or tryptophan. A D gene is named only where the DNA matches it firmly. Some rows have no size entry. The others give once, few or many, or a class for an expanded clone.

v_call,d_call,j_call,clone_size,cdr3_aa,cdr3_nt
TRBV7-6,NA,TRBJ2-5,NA,CASSLGQRRAQETQYF,TGTGCCAGCAGCTTAGGGCAAAGGAGGGCACAAGAGACCCAGTACTTC
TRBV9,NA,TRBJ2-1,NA,CASSSRGDNEQFF,TGTGCCAGCAGCTCAAGGGGTGACAATGAGCAGTTCTTC
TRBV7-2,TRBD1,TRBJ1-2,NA,CASSLGTGTDKGGYTF,TGTGCCAGCAGCTTAGGTACCGGGACAGATAAGGGTGGCTACACCTTC
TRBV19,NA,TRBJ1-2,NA,CASSTPGGAGYTF,TGTGCCAGTAGTACCCCGGGAGGGGCTGGCTACACCTTC
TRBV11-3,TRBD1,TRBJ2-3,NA,CASSPGQAQGSQYF,TGTGCCAGCAGCCCGGGACAGGCCCAGGGATCGCAGTATTTT
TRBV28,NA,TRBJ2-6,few,CASSLMGFSGANVLTF,TGTGCCAGCAGCTTAATGGGCTTCTCTGGGGCCAACGTCCTGACTTTC
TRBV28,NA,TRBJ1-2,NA,CASSQSAQGLHYGYTF,TGTGCCAGCAGCCAATCGGCGCAGGGGCTTCACTATGGCTACACCTTC
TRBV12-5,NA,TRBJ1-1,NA,CASGPNRVNTEAFF,TGTGCTAGTGGCCCTAATAGGGTGAACACTGAAGCTTTCTTT
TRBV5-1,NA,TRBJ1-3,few,CASSRKDGTSGNTIYF,TGCGCCAGCAGCAGGAAAGACGGAACCTCTGGAAACACCATATATTTT
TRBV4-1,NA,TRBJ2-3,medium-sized,CASSQANLVTTDTQYF,TGCGCCAGCAGCCAAGCTAACCTAGTAACAACAGATACGCAGTATTTT
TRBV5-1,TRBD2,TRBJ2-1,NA,CASSTNGGAWDEQFF,TGCGCCAGCAGCACCAACGGGGGGGCCTGGGATGAGCAGTTCTTC
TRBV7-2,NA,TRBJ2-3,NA,CASSLGPTDTQYF,TGTGCCAGCAGCTTAGGACCCACAGATACGCAGTATTTT
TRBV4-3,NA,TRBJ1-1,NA,CASSQVEGRTEAFF,TGCGCCAGCAGCCAAGTCGAGGGTCGGACTGAAGCTTTCTTT
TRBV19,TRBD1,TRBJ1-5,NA,CASSGFRGTGGAGAQHF,TGTGCCAGTAGTGGGTTTCGTGGAACAGGGGGCGCGGGGGCCCAGCATTTT
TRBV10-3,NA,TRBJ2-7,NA,CAISESRSPIYEQYF,TGTGCCATCAGTGAATCGCGCAGTCCGATTTACGAGCAGTACTTC
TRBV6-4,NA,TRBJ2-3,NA,CASSEPGRTQYF,TGTGCCAGCAGTGAACCCGGACGTACGCAGTATTTT
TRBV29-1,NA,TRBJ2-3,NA,CSGDLSTDTQYF,TGCAGCGGCGACTTAAGCACAGATACGCAGTATTTT
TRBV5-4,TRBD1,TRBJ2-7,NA,CASSPSPDRNPYEQYF,TGTGCCAGCAGCCCCTCCCCGGACAGGAATCCTTACGAGCAGTACTTC
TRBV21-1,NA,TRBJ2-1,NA,CASSKEGHYNEQFF,TGTGCCAGCAGCAAAGAGGGACATTACAATGAGCAGTTCTTC
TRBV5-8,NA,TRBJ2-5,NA,CASSPRQAGQETQYF,TGTGCCAGCAGCCCCCGACAGGCCGGACAAGAGACCCAGTACTTC
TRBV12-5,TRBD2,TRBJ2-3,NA,CASGWTGTTDTDTQYF,TGTGCTAGTGGATGGACCGGGACTACCGACACAGATACGCAGTATTTT
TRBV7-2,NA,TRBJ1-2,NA,CASSLAQRTNYGYTF,TGTGCCAGCAGCTTAGCGCAGAGAACTAACTATGGCTACACCTTC
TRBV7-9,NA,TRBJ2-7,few,CASSFGAPNEQYF,TGTGCCAGCAGCTTTGGGGCGCCTAACGAGCAGTACTTC
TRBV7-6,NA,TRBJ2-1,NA,CASSLFRGTRVNEQFF,TGTGCCAGCAGCTTGTTTAGGGGCACTAGGGTAAATGAGCAGTTCTTC
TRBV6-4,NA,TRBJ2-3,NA,CASSENFGQPTDTQYF,TGTGCCAGCAGTGAAAATTTCGGACAGCCCACAGATACGCAGTATTTT
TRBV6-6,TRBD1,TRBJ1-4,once,CASSFRDRGRGEKLFF,TGTGCCAGCAGTTTCCGGGACAGGGGGCGCGGGGAAAAACTGTTTTTT
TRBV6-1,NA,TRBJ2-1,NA,CASSETRVLYNEQFF,TGTGCCAGCAGTGAAACACGGGTCCTCTACAATGAGCAGTTCTTC
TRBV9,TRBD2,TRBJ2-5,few,CASSVGLAGGEETQYF,TGTGCCAGCAGCGTAGGACTAGCGGGGGGGGAAGAGACCCAGTACTTC
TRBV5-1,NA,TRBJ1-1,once,CASSLGVGGQRMNTEAFF,TGCGCCAGCAGCTTGGGTGTCGGGGGTCAGCGGATGAACACTGAAGCTTTCTTT
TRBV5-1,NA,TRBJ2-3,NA,CASSRSGDTQYF,TGCGCCAGCAGCAGGTCCGGGGATACGCAGTATTTT
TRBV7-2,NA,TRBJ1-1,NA,CASSVQTRGESFF,TGTGCCAGCAGCGTGCAGACCAGGGGTGAGTCTTTCTTT
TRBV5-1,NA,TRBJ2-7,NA,CASSLEGRVGDYEQYF,TGCGCCAGCAGCTTGGAGGGCAGGGTGGGCGACTACGAGCAGTACTTC
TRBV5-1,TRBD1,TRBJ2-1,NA,CASSFGQAQPQFF,TGCGCCAGCAGCTTCGGACAGGCCCAACCACAGTTCTTC
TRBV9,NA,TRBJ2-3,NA,CASSVRQEGFDTQYF,TGTGCCAGCAGCGTAAGGCAGGAGGGCTTCGATACGCAGTATTTT
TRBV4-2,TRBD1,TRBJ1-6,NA,CASSIQTGVNSPLHF,TGTGCCAGCAGCATTCAGACAGGGGTTAATTCACCCCTCCACTTT
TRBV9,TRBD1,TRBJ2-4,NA,CASSTPGQGKNIQYF,TGTGCCAGCAGCACTCCGGGACAGGGGAAAAACATTCAGTACTTC
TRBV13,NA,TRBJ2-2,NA,CASSLGRANTGELFF,TGTGCCAGCAGCTTAGGAAGAGCGAACACCGGGGAGCTGTTTTTT
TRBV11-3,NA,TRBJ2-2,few,CASSKVRGDTGELFF,TGTGCCAGCAGCAAAGTCAGGGGGGACACCGGGGAGCTGTTTTTT
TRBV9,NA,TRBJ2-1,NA,CASSVSEGEIYNEQFF,TGTGCCAGCAGCGTATCCGAGGGCGAGATCTACAATGAGCAGTTCTTC
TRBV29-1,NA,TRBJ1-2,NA,CSVEVAQGPYGYTF,TGCAGCGTTGAGGTGGCGCAGGGCCCCTATGGCTACACCTTC
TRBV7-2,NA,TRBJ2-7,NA,CASSLGTQVYEQYF,TGTGCCAGCAGCCTCGGGACCCAGGTCTACGAGCAGTACTTC
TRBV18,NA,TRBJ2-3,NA,CASSHSEGTDTQYF,TGTGCCAGCTCACACTCTGAGGGGACCGATACGCAGTATTTT
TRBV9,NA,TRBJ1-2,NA,CASSVEQGAPLGYGYTF,TGTGCCAGCAGCGTAGAACAGGGAGCCCCACTAGGCTATGGCTACACCTTC
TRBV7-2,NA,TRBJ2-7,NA,CASSLIPRGPLYEQYF,TGTGCCAGCAGCTTAATTCCGCGGGGGCCTCTCTACGAGCAGTACTTC
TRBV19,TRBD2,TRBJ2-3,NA,CASSMYSGGATQYF,TGTGCCAGTAGTATGTATAGCGGGGGGGCTACGCAGTATTTT
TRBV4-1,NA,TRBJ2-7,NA,CASSQRQGLPSYEQYF,TGCGCCAGCAGCCAGCGGCAGGGGCTACCTTCCTACGAGCAGTACTTC
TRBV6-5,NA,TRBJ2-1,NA,CASTRQGGYNEQFF,TGTGCCAGCACCCGGCAGGGGGGGTACAATGAGCAGTTCTTC
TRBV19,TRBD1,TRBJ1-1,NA,CASRTGGNTEAFF,TGTGCCAGTCGTACAGGGGGAAACACTGAAGCTTTCTTT
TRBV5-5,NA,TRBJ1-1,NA,CASSLRTGNTEAFF,TGTGCCAGCAGCTTGAGGACGGGGAACACTGAAGCTTTCTTT
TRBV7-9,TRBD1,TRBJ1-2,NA,CASSSRDRGHYGYTF,TGTGCCAGCAGCTCCCGGGACAGGGGGCACTATGGCTACACCTTC
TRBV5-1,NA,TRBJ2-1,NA,CASSKTSPRTNEQFF,TGCGCCAGCAGCAAGACATCTCCCCGGACCAATGAGCAGTTCTTC
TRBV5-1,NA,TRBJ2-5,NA,CASSLVRGADQETQYF,TGCGCCAGCAGCTTGGTTCGGGGGGCCGACCAAGAGACCCAGTACTTC
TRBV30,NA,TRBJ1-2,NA,CAWSGRMNYGYTF,TGTGCCTGGAGTGGACGGATGAACTATGGCTACACCTTC
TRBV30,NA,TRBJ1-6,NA,CAWSGVDTLNSPLHF,TGTGCCTGGAGTGGGGTGGACACACTTAATTCACCCCTCCACTTT
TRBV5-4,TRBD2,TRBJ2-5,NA,CASSKSGGVQETQYF,TGTGCCAGCAGCAAGAGCGGGGGGGTCCAAGAGACCCAGTACTTC
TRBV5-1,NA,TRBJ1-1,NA,CASSDLQGNTEAFF,TGCGCCAGCTCTGATTTACAGGGAAACACTGAAGCTTTCTTT
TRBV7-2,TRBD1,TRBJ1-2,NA,CASSSPGQKYGYTF,TGTGCCAGCAGCTCCCCGGGACAGAAATATGGCTACACCTTC
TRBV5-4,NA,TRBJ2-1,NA,CASSREGPVGNEQFF,TGTGCCAGCAGCCGTGAGGGACCGGTGGGCAATGAGCAGTTCTTC